Sequencing of this T cell receptor beta chain was carried out in a study of blood T cell repertoires in COVID-19. As for the study in general: COVID-19 samples from acute and convalescent phases originated in the United States, Italy and Spain.

The J segment lost 3 bases and the V segment lost 4 bases, leaving 8 bases of the junction unmatched. The CDR3 contains 16 residues. CDR1 is SGHDT and CDR2 is YYEEEE in the germline V gene. As processed by the authors: Estimates of nucleated cell counts were drawn from the amplification of reference gene primers. Generated by immunoSEQ multiplex PCR, the TCRdb table keeps only in-frame clones and is missing some. The DNA gave D and trimming, while V, J and clone size come from that table. This sample carries more than 300,000 clones, approximately 90% of them seen once, and the ten largest clones take roughly 3.4%.

The rearrangement uses TRBV5-6 and TRBJ2-1; 9 bases are shared with TRBD1. This clonotype was sampled from a woman aged 18-29 years who had recovered from COVID-19. Sample: peripheral blood. The CDR3 nucleotides read TGTGCCAGCAGCCCAACTACAGGGGGCATCTACAATGAGCAGTTCTTC. Residues: CASSPTTGGIYNEQFF.